The 14 T cell receptor beta chains below were found in one sample sequenced in a study of blood T cell repertoires in COVID-19. Clones were read by immunoSEQ multiplex PCR, and TCRdb kept only the in-frame ones, dropping some. The sample has about 280,000 clones; approximately 88% are singletons. Sequencing was carried out using PBMCs or T cells enriched from blood (not recorded which). These receptors were obtained from a woman aged 40 to 55 who had recovered from COVID-19.

This rearrangement joins TRBV29-1 to TRBJ2-7; 15 nucleotides agree with TRBD2. Trimming took 2 bases from V and 5 from J; bases not matched to a gene: 4. Looked up from germline, CDR1 is SQVTM and CDR2 is ANQGSEA. This CDR3 region has 15 residues. CDR3 DNA: TGCAGCGTTGAACGGACTAGCGGGAGGGCTCACGAGCAGTACTTC. Translation: CSVERTSGRAHEQYF.

The CDR3 reads CASRRGLAAYEQYF. Written as DNA, the CDR3 is TGTGCCAGCAGAAGGGGACTAGCGGCATACGAGCAGTACTTC. This sequence joins TRBV2 and TRBJ2-7, with 11 nucleotides matching TRBD2. The germline V gene encodes CDR1 SNHLY and CDR2 FYNNEI. The J segment lost 4 bases and the V segment lost 6 bases, leaving 5 bases of the junction unmatched. The CDR3 spans 14 residues.

Notes on this clone: This specimen includes other DNA sequences encoding the same CDR3. V is TRBV7-2 and J is TRBJ2-1; maybe TRBD2 (6 bases). The CDR3 runs 13 residues. V was shortened by 1 base and J by 7 bases, with 8 bases between the two germline ends. Germline V gene data show CDR1 as SGHTA and CDR2 as FQGNSA. CDR3 loop: CASSLGLGNEQFF. CDR3 sequence (DNA): TGTGCCAGCAGCTTAGGACTAGGAAATGAGCAGTTCTTC.

CDR3 region: CATGSRGYGGNEQFF. The DNA for the CDR3 is TGTGCCACCGGAAGCAGGGGCTATGGAGGCAATGAGCAGTTCTTC. The chain couples TRBV24-1 to TRBJ2-1, with a weak D call TRBD1 (6 bases). CDR1 is KGHDR and CDR2 is SFDVKD in the germline V gene. The germline V and J ends were trimmed by 9 bases and 6 bases, with 20 bases remaining between them. CDR3 length equals 15 residues.

This chain connects TRBV24-1 to TRBJ1-4, with TRBD1 as a possible D gene (6 bases). CDR3 length: 15 residues. Germline V gene lookup returns CDR1 KGHDR and CDR2 SFDVKD. V dropped 2 bases and J dropped 8 bases, with 14 bases sitting between them. Written as DNA, the CDR3 is TGTGCCACCAGTGATTCTAACAGGGTCGGCGAAAAACTGTTTTTT. This sequence encodes CATSDSNRVGEKLFF.

The chain combines TRBV3-1 (or the pseudogene TRBV3-2) with TRBJ2-2, with 12 bases that match TRBD2. Germline V CDR1 and CDR2: LGHDT, YNNKEL (reference sequence). CDR3 length equals 16 residues. With V trimmed by 4 bases and J by 4 bases, 4 bases remained unmatched. This chain's CDR3 is CASSPLAGGFTGELFF. The CDR3 coding sequence is TGTGCCAGCAGCCCCCTAGCGGGAGGGTTCACCGGGGAGCTGTTTTTT.

The rearrangement joins TRBV27 to TRBJ2-1, with D perhaps TRBD1 (5 bases). CDR3 length: 15 residues. The germline gives CDR1 MNHEY, CDR2 SMNVEV (reference sequence). The V end was cut by 5 bases, the J end by 1 base, with 12 bases between. The CDR3, as DNA: TGTGCCAGCAGTGCCGACAGCGTTTCCTACAATGAGCAGTTCTTC. Its protein product is CASSADSVSYNEQFF.

This chain links TRBV9 with TRBJ2-5; the D gene is possibly TRBD1 (6 bases). The CDR3 runs 16 residues. Trimming took 0 bases from V and 3 from J, leaving 15 bases between them. In germline, CDR1 is SGDLS, CDR2 YYNGEE. CDR3 bases: TGTGCCAGCAGCGTAGGAACAGGGTATTTGGAAGAGACCCAGTACTTC. Translated, it gives CASSVGTGYLEETQYF.

The chain joins TRBV9 to TRBJ2-3; D call uncertain. CDR1 SGDLS and CDR2 YYNGEE come from the germline V gene. Trimming shortened V by 4 bases and J by 9 bases, and 15 bases separated the two germline ends. This CDR3 has 13 residues. CDR3 protein: CASSPSELRTQYF. CDR3 DNA sequence: TGTGCCAGCAGCCCGTCGGAACTGAGGACGCAGTATTTT.

There are a few counts of this clone. V usage is TRBV28 and J usage is TRBJ1-2; D uncertain. The CDR3 covers 13 residues. V shed 3 bases and J shed 3 bases, with 8 bases lying between them. The germline gives CDR1 MDHEN, CDR2 SYDVKM. The CDR3 DNA reads as TGTGCCAGCAGTTTGGAGGCCGACTATGGCTACACCTTC. This gives the protein CASSLEADYGYTF.

The rearrangement links TRBV7-8 to TRBJ2-7, with D possibly matching TRBD2 (6 bases). Between the trimmed V and J ends, which lost 5 bases and 1 base, there was a span of 18 bases. CDR1 and CDR2 (germline): SGHVS, FQNEAQ. This CDR3 is built from 16 residues. The CDR3, as DNA: TGTGCCAGCAGCCCAAAGGGCTTGGGGACTTCCTACGAGCAGTACTTC. Protein: CASSPKGLGTSYEQYF. The entire variable domain, with the rest obtained from reference TRBV7-8 and TRBJ2-7, is as follows: GAGVSQSPRYKVAKRGQDVALRCDPISGHVSLFWYQQALGQGPEFLTYFQNEAQLDKSGLPSDRFFAERPEGSVSTLKIQRTQQEDSAVYLCASSPKGLGTSYEQYFGPGTRLTVT.

This chain links TRBV7-8 with TRBJ1-2, with D maybe TRBD1 (6 bases). The V end was cut by 5 bases, the J end by 5 bases, with 15 bases between. Germline V gives CDR1 SGHVS, CDR2 FQNEAQ. The CDR3 loop spans 14 amino acids. CDR3 in DNA: TGTGCCAGCAGCCGGGGTACAGGGAATTATGGCTACACCTTC. It yields the protein CASSRGTGNYGYTF. Variable domain in full (rest from reference TRBV7-8 and TRBJ1-2): GAGVSQSPRYKVAKRGQDVALRCDPISGHVSLFWYQQALGQGPEFLTYFQNEAQLDKSGLPSDRFFAERPEGSVSTLKIQRTQQEDSAVYLCASSRGTGNYGYTFGSGTRLTVV.

This chain links TRBV24-1 with TRBJ2-5; 10 positions agree with TRBD1. Germline V gene data show CDR1 as KGHDR and CDR2 as SFDVKD. CDR3 length: 15 amino acids. With V trimmed by 4 bases and J by 5 bases, 6 bases remained unmatched. The CDR3 reads CATSEMTGGTETQYF. The CDR3 nucleotides read TGTGCCACCAGTGAAATGACAGGGGGCACGGAGACCCAGTACTTC.

The rearrangement links TRBV30 to TRBJ2-7; D gene unclear. The CDR3 extends over 13 amino acids. Per the germline V gene, CDR1 is GTSNPN and CDR2 is SVGIG (reference sequence). The V and J ends lost 7 bases and 4 bases respectively, with 17 bases between them. The CDR3 here is CALETKYGYEQYF. Written as DNA, the CDR3 is TGTGCCTTAGAAACTAAGTACGGGTACGAGCAGTACTTC.